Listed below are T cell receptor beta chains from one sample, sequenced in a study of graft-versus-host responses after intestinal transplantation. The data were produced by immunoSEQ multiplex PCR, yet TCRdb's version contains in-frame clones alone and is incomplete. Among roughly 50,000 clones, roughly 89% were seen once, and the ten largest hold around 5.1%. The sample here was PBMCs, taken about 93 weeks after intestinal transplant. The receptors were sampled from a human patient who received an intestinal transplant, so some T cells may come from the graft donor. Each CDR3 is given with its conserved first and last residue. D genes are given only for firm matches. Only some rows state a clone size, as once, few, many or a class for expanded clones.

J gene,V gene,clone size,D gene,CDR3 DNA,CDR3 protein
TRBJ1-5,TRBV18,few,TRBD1,TGTGCCAGCTCCCTCCCGGGACAGGGAGGACAGCCCCAGCATTTT,CASSLPGQGGQPQHF
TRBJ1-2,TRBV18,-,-,TGTGCCAGCTCCCCTAACAGGGACGATGGCTACACCTTC,CASSPNRDDGYTF
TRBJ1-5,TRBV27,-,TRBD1,TGTGCCAGCAGTTCAGGGGGATGGGGTCAGCCCCAGCATTTT,CASSSGGWGQPQHF
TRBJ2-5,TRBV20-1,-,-,TGCAGTGCTGAAGAGGGGACCCAGTACTTC,CSAEEGTQYF
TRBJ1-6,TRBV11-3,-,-,TGTGCCAGCAGCACGAGACCAGGAAAGGGTTCACCCCTCCACTTT,CASSTRPGKGSPLHF
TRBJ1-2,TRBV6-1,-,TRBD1,TGTGCCAGCAGTGGGCTCCTGACAGGGGGGAGTGAAAGCTATGGCTACACCTTC,CASSGLLTGGSESYGYTF
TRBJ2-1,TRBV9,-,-,TGTGCCAGCAGCGTAGACACATCCTACAATGAGCAGTTCTTC,CASSVDTSYNEQFF
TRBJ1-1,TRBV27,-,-,TGTGCCAGCACAAAACAGGGAGGATACACTGAAGCTTTCTTT,CASTKQGGYTEAFF
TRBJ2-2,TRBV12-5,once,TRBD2,TGTGCTAGTGGTTTGGGAGCGGGGGTGGCCGGGGAGCTGTTTTTT,CASGLGAGVAGELFF
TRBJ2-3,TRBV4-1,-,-,TGCGCCAGCAGCCAGGGACCGGAGGATACGCAGTATTTT,CASSQGPEDTQYF
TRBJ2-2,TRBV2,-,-,TGTGCCAGCAGTGAAGGATGGGTAACCGGGGAGCTGTTTTTT,CASSEGWVTGELFF
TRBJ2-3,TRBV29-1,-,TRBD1,TGCAGCGTTGAACCCCAGGGGGCAGATACGCAGTATTTT,CSVEPQGADTQYF
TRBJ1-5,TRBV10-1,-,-,TGCGCCAGCCGCCCGACGGGGCGGGACGCGATCTATAGCAATCAGCCCCAGCATTTT,CASRPTGRDAIYSNQPQHF
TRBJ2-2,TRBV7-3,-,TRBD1,TGTGCCAGCAGCCCACGGACAGGGTGGACCGGGGAGCTGTTTTTT,CASSPRTGWTGELFF
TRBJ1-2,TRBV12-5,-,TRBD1,TGTGCTAGTGGGGGAATAACTCTAGGACAGGGTGCCTATGGCTACACCTTC,CASGGITLGQGAYGYTF
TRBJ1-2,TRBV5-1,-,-,TGCGCCAGCAGCTACGAGACCACAGGGTATGGCTACACCTTC,CASSYETTGYGYTF
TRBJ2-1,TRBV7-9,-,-,TGTGCCAGCAGAGTGGACGGACGATACAATGAGCAGTTCTTC,CASRVDGRYNEQFF
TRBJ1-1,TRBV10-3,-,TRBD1,TGTGCCATCAGTGAAGGGACAGGGGTTGAAGCTTTCTTT,CAISEGTGVEAFF
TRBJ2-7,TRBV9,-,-,TGTGCCAGCAGCGTAGGAGGGAGCTCCTACGAGCAGTACTTC,CASSVGGSSYEQYF
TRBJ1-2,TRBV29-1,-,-,TGCAGCGCCCGGAGGCAGGGTGAAGGCTACACCTTC,CSARRQGEGYTF
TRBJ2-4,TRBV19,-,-,TGTGCCAGTAAGCTGGGAAGAAGCAAAAACATTCAGTACTTC,CASKLGRSKNIQYF
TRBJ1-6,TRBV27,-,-,TGTGCCAGCAGCCGGACAGATTATAATTCACCCCTCCACTTT,CASSRTDYNSPLHF
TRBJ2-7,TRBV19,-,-,TGTGCCAGTAGTATAGGCGCTGACTACGAGCAGTACTTC,CASSIGADYEQYF
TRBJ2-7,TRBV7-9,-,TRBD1,TGTGCCAGCAGCCCCAACCCCGACAGGGAGATCTTCTACGAGCAGTACTTC,CASSPNPDREIFYEQYF
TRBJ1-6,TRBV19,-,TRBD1,TGTGCCAGCTGGAGGACAGGCTCCCCCCTCCACTTT,CASWRTGSPLHF
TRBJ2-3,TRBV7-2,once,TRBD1,TGTGCCAGCAGCTTAATGGGACAGGCAGCTCTGGCAGATACGCAGTATTTT,CASSLMGQAALADTQYF
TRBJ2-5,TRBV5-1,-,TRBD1,TGCGCCAGCAGCTTAGACAGGGTGGAGACCCAGTACTTC,CASSLDRVETQYF
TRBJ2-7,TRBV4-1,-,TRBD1,TGCGCCAGCAGCCAAGATCGGGGACAGGGGACCTACGAGCAGTACTTC,CASSQDRGQGTYEQYF
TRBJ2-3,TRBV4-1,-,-,TGCGCCAGCAGCCAAGATGAGGGTTGGGATACGCAGTATTTT,CASSQDEGWDTQYF
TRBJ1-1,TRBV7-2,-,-,TGTGCCAGCACCACGATGGGACTAATATCGAGCACTGAAGCTTTCTTT,CASTTMGLISSTEAFF
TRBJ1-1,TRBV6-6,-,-,TGTGCCAGCAGTACCTTGGGCCGGAACACTGAAGCTTTCTTT,CASSTLGRNTEAFF
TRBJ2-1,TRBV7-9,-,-,TGTGCCAGCAGCGGGTGGGCCGGTATGAATGAGCAGTTCTTC,CASSGWAGMNEQFF
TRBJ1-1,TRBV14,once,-,TGTGCCAGCAGCCAAGATTCGTATGTCCGCTTGAACACTGAAGCTTTCTTT,CASSQDSYVRLNTEAFF
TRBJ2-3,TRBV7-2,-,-,TGTGCCAGCAGCTTAGCACTAGCTGCAGATACGCAGTATTTT,CASSLALAADTQYF
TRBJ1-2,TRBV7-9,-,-,TGTGCCAGCAGCGCCAGAGTCTATGGCTACACCTTC,CASSARVYGYTF
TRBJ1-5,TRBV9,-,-,TGTGCCAGCAGCGTAGATCCTAGGGGCAATCAGCCCCAGCATTTT,CASSVDPRGNQPQHF
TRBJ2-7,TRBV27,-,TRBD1,TGTGCCAGCAGTTTAGGGACAGGGGGTCTGTACGAGCAGTACTTC,CASSLGTGGLYEQYF
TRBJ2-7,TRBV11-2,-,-,TGTGCCAGCAGCTTAGCGGGATCTTACGAGCAGTACTTC,CASSLAGSYEQYF
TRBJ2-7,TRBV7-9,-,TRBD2,TGTGCCAGCAGCTTTTCGGCAGGGAGGGTTCCCTACGAGCAGTACTTC,CASSFSAGRVPYEQYF
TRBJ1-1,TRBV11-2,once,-,TGTGCCAGCAGCTTAACTTTAGCACCTGAAGCTTTCTTT,CASSLTLAPEAFF
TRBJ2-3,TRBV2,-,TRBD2,TGTGCCAGCACACCCGGACGTAGCGGGGGGGCAGATACGCAGTATTTT,CASTPGRSGGADTQYF